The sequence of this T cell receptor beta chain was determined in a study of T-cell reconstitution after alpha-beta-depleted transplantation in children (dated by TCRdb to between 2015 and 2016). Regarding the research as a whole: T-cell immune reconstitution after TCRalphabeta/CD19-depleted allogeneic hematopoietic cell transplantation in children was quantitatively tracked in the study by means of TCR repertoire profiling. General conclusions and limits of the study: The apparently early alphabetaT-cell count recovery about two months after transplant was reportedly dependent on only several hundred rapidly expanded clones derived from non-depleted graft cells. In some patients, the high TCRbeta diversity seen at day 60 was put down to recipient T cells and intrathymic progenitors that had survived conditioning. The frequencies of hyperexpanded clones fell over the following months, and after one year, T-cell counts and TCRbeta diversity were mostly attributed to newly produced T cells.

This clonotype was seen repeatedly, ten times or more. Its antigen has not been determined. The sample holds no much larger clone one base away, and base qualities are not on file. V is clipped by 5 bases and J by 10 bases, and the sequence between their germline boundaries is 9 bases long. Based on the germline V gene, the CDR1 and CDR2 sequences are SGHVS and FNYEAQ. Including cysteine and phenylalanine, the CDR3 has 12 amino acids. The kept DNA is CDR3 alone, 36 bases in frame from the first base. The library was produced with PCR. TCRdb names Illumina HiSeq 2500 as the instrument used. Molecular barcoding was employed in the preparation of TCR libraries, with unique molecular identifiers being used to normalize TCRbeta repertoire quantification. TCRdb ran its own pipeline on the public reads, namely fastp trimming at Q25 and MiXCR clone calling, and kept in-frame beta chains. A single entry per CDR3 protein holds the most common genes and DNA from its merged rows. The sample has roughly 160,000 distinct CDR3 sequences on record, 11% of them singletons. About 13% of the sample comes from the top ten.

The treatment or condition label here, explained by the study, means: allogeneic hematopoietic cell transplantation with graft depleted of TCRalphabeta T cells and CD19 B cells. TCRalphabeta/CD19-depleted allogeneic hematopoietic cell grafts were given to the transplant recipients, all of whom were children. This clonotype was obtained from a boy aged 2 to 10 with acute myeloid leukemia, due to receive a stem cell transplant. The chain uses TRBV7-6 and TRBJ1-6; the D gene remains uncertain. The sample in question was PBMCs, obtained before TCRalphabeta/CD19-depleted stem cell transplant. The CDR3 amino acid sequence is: CASSPFGSPLHF. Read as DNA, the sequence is TGTGCCAGCAGCCCTTTCGGATCACCCCTCCACTTT.